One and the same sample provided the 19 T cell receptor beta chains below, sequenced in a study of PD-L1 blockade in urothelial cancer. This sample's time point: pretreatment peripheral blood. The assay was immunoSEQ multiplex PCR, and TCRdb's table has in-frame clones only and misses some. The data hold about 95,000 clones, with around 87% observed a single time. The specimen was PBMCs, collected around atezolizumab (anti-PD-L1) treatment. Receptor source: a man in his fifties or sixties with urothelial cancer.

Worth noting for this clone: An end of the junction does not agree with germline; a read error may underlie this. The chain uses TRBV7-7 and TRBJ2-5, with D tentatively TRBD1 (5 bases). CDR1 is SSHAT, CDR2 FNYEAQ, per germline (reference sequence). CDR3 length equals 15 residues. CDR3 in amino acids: CASSPQGTHQETQYF. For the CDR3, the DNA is TGTGCTAGCAGTCCTCAGGGTACACATCAAGAGACCCAGTACTTC.

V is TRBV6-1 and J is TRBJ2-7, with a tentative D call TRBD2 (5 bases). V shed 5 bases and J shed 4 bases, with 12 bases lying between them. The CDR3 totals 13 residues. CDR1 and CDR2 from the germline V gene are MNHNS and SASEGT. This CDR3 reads CASSLNGDYEQYF. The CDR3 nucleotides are TGTGCCAGCAGTCTCAACGGGGATTACGAGCAGTACTTC.

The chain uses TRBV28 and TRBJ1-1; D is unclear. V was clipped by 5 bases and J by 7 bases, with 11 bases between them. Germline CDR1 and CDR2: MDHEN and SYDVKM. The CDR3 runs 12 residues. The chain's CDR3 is CASSPGLHEAFF. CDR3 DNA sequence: TGTGCCAGCAGTCCCGGACTGCATGAAGCTTTCTTT.

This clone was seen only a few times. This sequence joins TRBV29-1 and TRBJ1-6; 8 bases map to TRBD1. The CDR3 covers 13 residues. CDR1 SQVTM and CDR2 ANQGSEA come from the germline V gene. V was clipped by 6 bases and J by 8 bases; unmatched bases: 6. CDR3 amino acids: CSVGRGPDSPLHF. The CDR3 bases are TGCAGCGTCGGCAGGGGGCCCGATTCACCCCTCCACTTT.

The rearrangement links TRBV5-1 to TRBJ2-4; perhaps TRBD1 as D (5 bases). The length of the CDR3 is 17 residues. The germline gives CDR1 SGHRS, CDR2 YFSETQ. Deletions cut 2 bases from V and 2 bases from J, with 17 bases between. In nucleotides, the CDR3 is TGCGCCAGCAGCTTTTTGGGGCCCCTGGGGACCAAAAACATTCAGTACTTC. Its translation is CASSFLGPLGTKNIQYF.

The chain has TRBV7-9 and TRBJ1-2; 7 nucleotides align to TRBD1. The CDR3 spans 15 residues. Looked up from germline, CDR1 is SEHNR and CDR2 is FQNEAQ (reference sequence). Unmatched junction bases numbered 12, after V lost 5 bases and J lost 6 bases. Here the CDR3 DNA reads TGTGCCAGCAGCGGACGGGACAGTGGAAGAGATGGCTACACCTTC. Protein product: CASSGRDSGRDGYTF.

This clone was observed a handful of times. The CDR3: CASSPGKGFSETQYF. The DNA for the CDR3 is TGTGCCAGCAGCCCTGGAAAGGGGTTTTCGGAGACCCAGTACTTC. V is TRBV9 and J is TRBJ2-5, with a tentative D call TRBD1 (5 bases). CDR3 length: 15 residues. The V gene lost 4 bases and the J gene lost 5 bases, with 18 bases spanning the gap. Germline V gives CDR1 SGDLS, CDR2 YYNGEE.

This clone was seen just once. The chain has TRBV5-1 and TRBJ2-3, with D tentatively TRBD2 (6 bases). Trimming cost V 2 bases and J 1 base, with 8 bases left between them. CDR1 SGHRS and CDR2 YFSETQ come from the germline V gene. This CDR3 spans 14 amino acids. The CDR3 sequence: CASSLGGGTDTQYF. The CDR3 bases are TGCGCCAGCAGCTTAGGCGGGGGCACAGATACGCAGTATTTT.

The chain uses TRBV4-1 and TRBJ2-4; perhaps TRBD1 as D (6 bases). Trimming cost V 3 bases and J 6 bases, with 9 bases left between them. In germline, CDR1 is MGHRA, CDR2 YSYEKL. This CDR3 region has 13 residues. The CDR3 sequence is CASSQGASNIQYF. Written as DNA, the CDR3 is TGCGCCAGCAGCCAGGGGGCCTCAAACATTCAGTACTTC.

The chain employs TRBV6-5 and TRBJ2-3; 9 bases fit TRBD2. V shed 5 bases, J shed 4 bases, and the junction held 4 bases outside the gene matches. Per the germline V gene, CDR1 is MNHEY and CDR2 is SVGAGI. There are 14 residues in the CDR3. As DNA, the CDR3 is TGTGCCAGCAGTAGGGGCGGGGGGGCAGATACGCAGTATTTT. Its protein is CASSRGGGADTQYF.

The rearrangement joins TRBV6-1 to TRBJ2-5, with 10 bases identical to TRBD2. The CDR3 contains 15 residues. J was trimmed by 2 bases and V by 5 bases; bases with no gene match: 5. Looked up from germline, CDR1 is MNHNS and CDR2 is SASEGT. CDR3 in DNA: TGTGCCAGCAGTCTCAGCGGGGGGGTACAAGAGACCCAGTACTTC. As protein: CASSLSGGVQETQYF.

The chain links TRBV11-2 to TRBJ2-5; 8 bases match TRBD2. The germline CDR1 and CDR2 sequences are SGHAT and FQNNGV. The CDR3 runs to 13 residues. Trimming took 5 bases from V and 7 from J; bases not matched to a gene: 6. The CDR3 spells CASSPGGAVTQYF. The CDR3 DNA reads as TGTGCCAGCAGCCCCGGGGGGGCAGTGACCCAGTACTTC. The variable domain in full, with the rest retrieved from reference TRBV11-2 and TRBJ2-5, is EAGVAQSPRYKIIEKRQSVAFWCNPISGHATLYWYQQILGQGPKLLIQFQNNGVVDDSQLPKDRFSAERLKGVDSTLKIQPAKLEDSAVYLCASSPGGAVTQYFGPGTRLLVL.

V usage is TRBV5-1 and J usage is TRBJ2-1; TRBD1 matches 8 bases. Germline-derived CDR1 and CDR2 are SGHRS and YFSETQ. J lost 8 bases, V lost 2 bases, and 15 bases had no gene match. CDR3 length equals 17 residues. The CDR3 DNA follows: TGCGCCAGCAGCTTAGGATTTGGACAGGGAAATTTTGATGAGCAGTTCTTC. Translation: CASSLGFGQGNFDEQFF.

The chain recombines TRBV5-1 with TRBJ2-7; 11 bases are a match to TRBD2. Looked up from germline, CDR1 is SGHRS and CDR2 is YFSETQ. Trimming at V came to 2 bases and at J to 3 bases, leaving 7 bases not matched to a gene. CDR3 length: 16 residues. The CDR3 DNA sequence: TGCGCCAGCAGCTTCGAGTCCGGGACTAGCGGCTACGAGCAGTACTTC. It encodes CASSFESGTSGYEQYF. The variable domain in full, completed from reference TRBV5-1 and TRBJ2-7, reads KAGVTQTPRYLIKTRGQQVTLSCSPISGHRSVSWYQQTPGQGLQFLFEYFSETQRNKGNFPGRFSGRQFSNSRSEMNVSTLELGDSALYLCASSFESGTSGYEQYFGPGTRLTVT.

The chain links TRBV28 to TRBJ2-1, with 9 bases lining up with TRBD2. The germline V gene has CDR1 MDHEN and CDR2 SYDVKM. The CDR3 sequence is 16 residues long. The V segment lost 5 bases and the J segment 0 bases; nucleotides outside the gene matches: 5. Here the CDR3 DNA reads TGTGCCAGCAGTGTCCGACTAGCGGACTCCTACAATGAGCAGTTCTTC. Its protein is CASSVRLADSYNEQFF.

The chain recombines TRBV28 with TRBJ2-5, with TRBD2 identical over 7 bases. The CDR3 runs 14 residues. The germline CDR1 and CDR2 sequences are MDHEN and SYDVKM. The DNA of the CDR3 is TGTTCCGGTCGACGGGCGGGAGCCCAAGAGACCCAGTACTTC. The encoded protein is CSGRRAGAQETQYF.

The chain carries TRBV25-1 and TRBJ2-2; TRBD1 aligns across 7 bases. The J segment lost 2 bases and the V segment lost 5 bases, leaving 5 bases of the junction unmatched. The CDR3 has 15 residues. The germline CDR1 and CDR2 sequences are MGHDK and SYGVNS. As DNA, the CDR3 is TGTGCCAGCAGTAAGACAGGGTCTAACACCGGGGAGCTGTTTTTT. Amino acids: CASSKTGSNTGELFF. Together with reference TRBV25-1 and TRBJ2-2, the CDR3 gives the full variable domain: EADIYQTPRYLVIGTGKKITLECSQTMGHDKMYWYQQDPGMELHLIHYSYGVNSTEKGDLSSESTVSRIRTEHFPLTLESARPSHTSQYLCASSKTGSNTGELFFGEGSRLTVL.

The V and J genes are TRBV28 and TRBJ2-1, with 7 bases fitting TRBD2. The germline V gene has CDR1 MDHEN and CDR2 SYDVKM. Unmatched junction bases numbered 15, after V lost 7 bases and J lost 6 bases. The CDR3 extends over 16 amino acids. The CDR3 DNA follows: TGTGCCAGCACCGTGCTCGGGCACGGGGAGGGCAATGAGCAGTTCTTC. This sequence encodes CASTVLGHGEGNEQFF.

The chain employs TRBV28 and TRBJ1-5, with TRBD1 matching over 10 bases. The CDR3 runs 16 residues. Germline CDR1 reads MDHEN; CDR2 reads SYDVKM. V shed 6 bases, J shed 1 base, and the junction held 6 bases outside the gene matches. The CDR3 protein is CASRWTGGLSNQPQHF. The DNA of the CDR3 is TGTGCCAGCAGATGGACAGGGGGTTTGAGCAATCAGCCCCAGCATTTT. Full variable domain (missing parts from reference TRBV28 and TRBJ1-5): DVKVTQSSRYLVKRTGEKVFLECVQDMDHENMFWYRQDPGLGLRLIYFSYDVKMKEKGDIPEGYSVSREKKERFSLILESASTNQTSMYLCASRWTGGLSNQPQHFGDGTRLSIL.